Listed below are T cell receptor beta chains from one sample, sequenced in a study of blood T cell repertoires in COVID-19. Sequencing used immunoSEQ multiplex PCR; TCRdb keeps in-frame clones, though not all of them. The table has 50,000 or so clones, over 80% seen once. Sequencing input: peripheral blood. All receptors come from a man aged 40-49 years with acute or convalescent COVID-19. Both conserved end residues are part of each CDR3. A D gene is named only where the DNA matches it firmly. Clone size is stated in some rows and not others, as once, few, many or a class when expanded.

>.|TRBV29-1|.|TRBJ2-1
CSASQRVGLNEQFF
TGCAGCGCCTCGCAAAGAGTCGGGTTGAATGAGCAGTTCTTC
>.|TRBV18|.|TRBJ2-5
CASSPPPTRETQYF
TGTGCCAGCTCACCACCGCCGACTAGAGAGACCCAGTACTTC
>.|TRBV11-2|.|TRBJ2-7
CASSPLRGSEDEQYF
TGTGCCAGCAGCCCATTACGGGGATCGGAGGACGAGCAGTACTTC
>.|TRBV7-6|once|TRBJ2-7
CASSSTRGEQYF
TGTGCCAGCAGCTCGACTAGAGGTGAGCAGTACTTC
>.|TRBV7-9|many|TRBJ1-2
CASSPHGADGYTF
TGTGCCAGCAGCCCCCATGGGGCGGATGGCTACACCTTC
>.|TRBV5-1|.|TRBJ2-1
CASSWAVGRGESYEQFF
TGCGCCAGCAGCTGGGCCGTCGGCAGGGGCGAATCGTATGAGCAGTTCTTC
>TRBD2|TRBV25-1|.|TRBJ2-5
CASSEGTSGRSRETQYF
TGTGCCAGCAGTGAAGGGACTAGCGGGAGAAGTCGAGAGACCCAGTACTTC
>TRBD1|TRBV7-9|.|TRBJ1-6
CASSGTGLFGNSPLHF
TGTGCCAGCAGCGGGACAGGTTTATTCGGTAATTCACCCCTCCACTTT
>.|TRBV2|.|TRBJ2-2
CASRPDSRNTGELFF
TGTGCCAGCAGACCAGACAGCCGGAACACCGGGGAGCTGTTTTTT
>TRBD1|TRBV19|.|TRBJ1-5
CASRDRGSNQPQHF
TGTGCCAGCCGAGACAGGGGTAGCAATCAGCCCCAGCATTTT
>TRBD2|TRBV3-1/TRBV3-2|.|TRBJ2-3
CASSQDQGLGRTDTQYF
TGTGCCAGCAGCCAAGATCAAGGACTAGGGCGCACAGATACGCAGTATTTT
>.|TRBV21-1|once|TRBJ2-1
CASSNRALKGTVYDEQFF
TGTGCCAGCAGCAACCGGGCCCTAAAGGGGACTGTCTATGATGAGCAGTTCTTC
>TRBD1|TRBV29-1|.|TRBJ1-1
CSVWDRRPNTEAFF
TGCAGCGTCTGGGACAGGAGACCGAACACTGAAGCTTTCTTT
>TRBD2|TRBV4-1|.|TRBJ2-3
CASSQESSGSVNTQYF
TGCGCCAGCAGCCAAGAATCTAGCGGGAGCGTGAATACGCAGTATTTT
>.|TRBV14|.|TRBJ2-3
CASSQTRNTDTQYF
TGTGCCAGCAGCCAAACTAGGAATACAGATACGCAGTATTTT
>.|TRBV7-9|few|TRBJ2-3
CASSGNRVRTDTQYF
TGTGCCAGCAGCGGTAACAGGGTAAGGACAGATACGCAGTATTTT
>TRBD1|TRBV6-5|.|TRBJ1-6
CASSIKGQGTSPLHF
TGTGCCAGCAGTATTAAAGGACAGGGGACTTCACCCCTCCACTTT
>TRBD2|TRBV5-1|.|TRBJ2-7
CASSLWGGISYEQYF
TGCGCCAGCAGCTTGTGGGGGGGAATCTCCTACGAGCAGTACTTC
>TRBD1|TRBV24-1|.|TRBJ1-2
CATSEQGVAKGYTF
TGTGCCACCAGTGAACAGGGGGTAGCAAAAGGCTACACCTTC
>.|TRBV9|.|TRBJ1-6
CASSSGDGYNSPLHF
TGTGCCAGCAGCTCGGGGGACGGTTATAATTCACCCCTCCACTTT
>TRBD2|TRBV2|.|TRBJ2-3
CASNSGTSGTDTQYF
TGTGCCAGCAACTCCGGGACTAGCGGCACAGATACGCAGTATTTT
>TRBD1|TRBV9|.|TRBJ1-2
CASSFRDSAIYGYTF
TGTGCCAGCAGCTTCCGGGACAGCGCTATCTATGGCTACACCTTC
>.|TRBV21-1|.|TRBJ1-1
CAGGVRTEAFF
TGTGCCGGAGGGGTAAGAACTGAAGCTTTCTTT
>.|TRBV5-1|medium-sized|TRBJ2-2
CASERNTGELFF
TGCGCCAGCGAGAGAAACACCGGGGAGCTGTTTTTT
>TRBD1|TRBV7-8|.|TRBJ1-6
CASSWGTGEGSPLHF
TGTGCCAGCAGCTGGGGGACAGGGGAAGGATCACCCCTCCACTTT
>.|TRBV18|.|TRBJ1-3
CASSPGLLGNTIYF
TGTGCCAGCTCACCCGGACTGCTCGGAAACACCATATATTTT
>TRBD1|TRBV29-1|.|TRBJ1-5
CSVVAGGGQPQHF
TGCAGCGTTGTAGCAGGGGGAGGTCAGCCCCAGCATTTT
>.|TRBV6-4|.|TRBJ1-3
CATKRGNCGNTIYF
TGTGCCACCAAAAGGGGAAACTGCGGAAACACCATATATTTT
>.|TRBV2|.|TRBJ1-2
CASTLRPQYYGYTF
TGTGCCAGCACCCTACGACCACAGTACTATGGCTACACCTTC
>TRBD1|TRBV2|once|TRBJ2-5
CASSGDRPETQYF
TGTGCCAGCAGTGGGGACAGGCCAGAGACCCAGTACTTC
>.|TRBV5-1|.|TRBJ2-4
CASSPTARAKNIQYF
TGCGCCAGCAGCCCAACAGCCAGGGCCAAAAACATTCAGTACTTC
>.|TRBV2|.|TRBJ1-2
CASRSDTYGYTF
TGTGCCAGCAGATCGGACACCTATGGCTACACCTTC
>.|TRBV9|.|TRBJ1-1
CASGQSMNTEAFF
TGTGCCAGCGGCCAGTCCATGAACACTGAAGCTTTCTTT
>.|TRBV6-6|.|TRBJ1-2
CASSLTGRLNGYTF
TGTGCCAGCAGCCTGACAGGTAGACTCAATGGCTACACCTTC
>TRBD1|TRBV9|.|TRBJ1-2
CASSVDRGKGYTF
TGTGCCAGCAGCGTAGACAGGGGTAAAGGCTACACCTTC
>.|TRBV10-2|.|TRBJ2-2
CASSESWGAGELFF
TGCGCCAGCAGTGAGTCGTGGGGGGCCGGGGAGCTGTTTTTT
>TRBD1|TRBV5-1|once|TRBJ1-2
CASSYGQGNYGYTF
TGCGCCAGCAGCTATGGACAGGGGAACTATGGCTACACCTTC
>TRBD1|TRBV27|.|TRBJ1-1
CASRKRTGLTEAFF
TGTGCCAGCAGAAAGCGGACAGGGTTGACTGAAGCTTTCTTT
>TRBD2|TRBV5-1|.|TRBJ2-3
CASSGGLAGPTDTQYF
TGCGCCAGCAGCGGGGGACTAGCGGGCCCTACAGATACGCAGTATTTT
>.|TRBV30|.|TRBJ1-1
CAWTLGVATEAFF
TGTGCCTGGACCCTCGGGGTGGCCACTGAAGCTTTCTTT